This TCR beta chain was sequenced for a study of CD8+ T cells in alopecia areata. Whole-study context: Treated patients took oral tofacitinib at 5 to 10 mg twice daily.

Treatment described: oral pan-JAK inhibitor, 5-10 mg twice daily. Collected material from alopecia areata patients comprised lesional scalp punch biopsies and peripheral blood. Extraction and reverse transcription of RNA yielded cDNA as the sequencing template. The assay was immunoSEQ multiplex PCR, and TCRdb's table has in-frame clones only and misses some. The table shows 85,000 to 110,000 clones, with 80% to 90% occurring only once. With V trimmed by 5 bases and J by 1 base, 6 bases remained unmatched. Germline CDR1 SGHTA, CDR2 FQGTGA. This CDR3 is 16 amino acids long. The receptor was derived from a human donor with alopecia areata. The chain combines TRBV7-3 with TRBJ2-1; TRBD1 matches at 9 bases. This sample comprised CD8+ T cells sorted from blood, obtained at approximately week 30, from a patient treated with tofacitinib. The CDR3 bases are TGTGCCAGCAGCCTCTACGGGACAGGGTCCTACAATGAGCAGTTCTTC. Protein: CASSLYGTGSYNEQFF.